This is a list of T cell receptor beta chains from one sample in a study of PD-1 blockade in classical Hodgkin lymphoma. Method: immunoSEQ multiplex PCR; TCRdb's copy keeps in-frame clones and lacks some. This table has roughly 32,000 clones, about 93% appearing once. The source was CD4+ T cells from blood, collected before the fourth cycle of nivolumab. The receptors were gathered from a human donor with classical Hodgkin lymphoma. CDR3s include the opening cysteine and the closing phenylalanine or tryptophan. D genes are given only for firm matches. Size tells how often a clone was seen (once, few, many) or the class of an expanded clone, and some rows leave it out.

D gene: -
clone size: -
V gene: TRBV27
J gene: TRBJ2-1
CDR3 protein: CASSLQGGSYNEQFF
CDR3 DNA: TGTGCCAGCAGTTTACAGGGTGGTTCCTACAATGAGCAGTTCTTC

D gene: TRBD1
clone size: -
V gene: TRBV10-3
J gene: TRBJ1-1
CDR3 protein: CAISRTGMNTEAFF
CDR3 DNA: TGTGCCATTTCTAGGACAGGAATGAACACTGAAGCTTTCTTT

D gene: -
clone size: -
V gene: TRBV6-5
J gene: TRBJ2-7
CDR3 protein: CASSLEGYEQYF
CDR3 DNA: TGTGCCAGCAGTTTAGAGGGGTACGAGCAGTACTTC

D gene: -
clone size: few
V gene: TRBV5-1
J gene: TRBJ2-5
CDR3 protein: CASSLGSTRETQYF
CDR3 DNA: TGCGCCAGCAGCTTGGGCTCGACGAGAGAGACCCAGTACTTC

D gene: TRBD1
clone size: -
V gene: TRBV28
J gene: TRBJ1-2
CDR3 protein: CASSGHRQGPPYGYTF
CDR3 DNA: TGTGCCAGCAGTGGACATAGACAGGGGCCGCCTTATGGCTACACCTTC

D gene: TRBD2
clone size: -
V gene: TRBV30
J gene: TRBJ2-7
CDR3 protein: CAWSVGGDEQYF
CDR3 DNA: TGTGCCTGGAGTGTTGGGGGGGACGAGCAGTACTTC

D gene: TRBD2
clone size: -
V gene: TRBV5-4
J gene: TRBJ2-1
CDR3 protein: CASSASGRGFNEQFF
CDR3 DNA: TGTGCCAGCAGCGCGAGCGGGAGAGGGTTTAATGAGCAGTTCTTC

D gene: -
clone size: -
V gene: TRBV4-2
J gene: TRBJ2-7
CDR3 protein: CASSQGGKRYF
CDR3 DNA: TGTGCCAGCAGCCAAGGAGGGAAAAGGTACTTC

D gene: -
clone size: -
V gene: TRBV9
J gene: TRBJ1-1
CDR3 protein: CASSPRSLNTEAFF
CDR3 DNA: TGTGCCAGCAGCCCTCGTAGTCTGAACACTGAAGCTTTCTTT

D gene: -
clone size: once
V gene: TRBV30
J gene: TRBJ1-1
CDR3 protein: CAWSASTEAFF
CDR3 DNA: TGTGCCTGGAGTGCGTCCACTGAAGCTTTCTTT

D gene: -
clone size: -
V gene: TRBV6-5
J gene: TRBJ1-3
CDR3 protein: CASRRDKTTTIYF
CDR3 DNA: TGTGCCAGCAGGAGGGACAAAACCACCACCATATATTTT

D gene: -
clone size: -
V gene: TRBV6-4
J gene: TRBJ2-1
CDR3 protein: CASSRGGLSYNEQFF
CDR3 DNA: TGTGCCAGCAGCCGCGGAGGGTTGTCATACAATGAGCAGTTCTTC

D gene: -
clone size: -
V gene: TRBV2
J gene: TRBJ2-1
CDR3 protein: CASSGLVADRFSYNEQFF
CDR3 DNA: TGTGCCAGCAGTGGTCTCGTCGCAGACAGATTCTCCTACAATGAGCAGTTCTTC

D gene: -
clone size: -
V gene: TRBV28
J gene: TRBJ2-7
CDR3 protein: CASKKSLGNAGYEQYF
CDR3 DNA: TGTGCCAGCAAAAAAAGTCTAGGAAACGCTGGGTACGAGCAGTACTTC

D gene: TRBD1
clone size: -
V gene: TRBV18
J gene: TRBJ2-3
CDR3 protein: CASSPVWDRDTDTQYF
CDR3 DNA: TGTGCCAGCTCTCCTGTCTGGGACAGGGATACAGATACGCAGTATTTT

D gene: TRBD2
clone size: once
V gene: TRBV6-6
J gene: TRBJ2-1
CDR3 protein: CASSGNYNEQFF
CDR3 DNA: TGTGCCTCCAGCGGGAATTACAATGAGCAGTTCTTC

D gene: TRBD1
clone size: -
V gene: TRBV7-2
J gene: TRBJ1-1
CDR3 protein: CASSLLNRGSEAFF
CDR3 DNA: TGTGCCAGCAGCTTACTGAACAGGGGCAGTGAAGCTTTCTTT

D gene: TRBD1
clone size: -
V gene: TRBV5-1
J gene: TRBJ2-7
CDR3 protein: CASSLRQGQGEQYF
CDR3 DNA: TGCGCCAGCAGCCTCAGACAGGGCCAGGGCGAGCAGTACTTC

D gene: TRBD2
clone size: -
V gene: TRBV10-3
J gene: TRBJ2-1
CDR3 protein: CAITPTSGINEQFF
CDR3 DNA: TGTGCCATCACCCCGACTAGCGGGATCAATGAGCAGTTCTTC

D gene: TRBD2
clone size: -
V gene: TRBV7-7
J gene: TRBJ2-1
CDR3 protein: CASSLESGRNNEQFF
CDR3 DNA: TGTGCTAGCAGCTTAGAGAGCGGGAGAAACAATGAGCAGTTCTTC

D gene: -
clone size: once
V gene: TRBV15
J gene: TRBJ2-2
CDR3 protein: CATSRGGGNTGELFF
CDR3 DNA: TGTGCCACCAGCAGAGGTGGCGGGAACACCGGGGAGCTGTTTTTT

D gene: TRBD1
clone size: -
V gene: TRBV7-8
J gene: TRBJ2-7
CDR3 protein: CASSLPGTGKTYEQYF
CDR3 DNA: TGTGCCAGCAGCTTACCCGGGACAGGGAAAACCTACGAGCAGTACTTC

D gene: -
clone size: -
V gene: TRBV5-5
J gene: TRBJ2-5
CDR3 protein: CASSLAGSETQYF
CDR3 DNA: TGTGCCAGCAGCTTGGCCGGGTCAGAGACCCAGTACTTC

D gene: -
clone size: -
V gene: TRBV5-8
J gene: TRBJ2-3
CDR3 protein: CASPTPYFPDTQYF
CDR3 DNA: TGTGCCAGCCCCACCCCCTATTTCCCAGATACGCAGTATTTT

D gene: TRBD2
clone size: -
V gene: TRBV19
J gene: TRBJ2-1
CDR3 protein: CASSMYLAGGRHEQFF
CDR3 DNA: TGTGCCAGTAGTATGTACTTAGCGGGAGGGCGCCATGAGCAGTTCTTC

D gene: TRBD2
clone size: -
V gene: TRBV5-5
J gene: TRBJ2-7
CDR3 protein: CASRTSGAREQYF
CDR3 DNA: TGTGCCAGCAGGACTAGCGGGGCCCGGGAGCAGTACTTC

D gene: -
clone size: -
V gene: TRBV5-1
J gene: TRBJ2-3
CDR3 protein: CASSHGQSAGDTQYF
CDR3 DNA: TGCGCCAGCAGCCATGGACAGTCTGCAGGGGATACGCAGTATTTT

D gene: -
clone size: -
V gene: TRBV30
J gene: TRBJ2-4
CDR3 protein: CAWSVLRTQNIQYF
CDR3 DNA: TGTGCCTGGAGTGTACTAAGGACACAAAACATTCAGTACTTC

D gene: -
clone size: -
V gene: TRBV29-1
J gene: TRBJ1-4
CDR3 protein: CSAQPNGNEKLFF
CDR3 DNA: TGCAGCGCCCAACCGAATGGGAATGAAAAACTGTTTTTT

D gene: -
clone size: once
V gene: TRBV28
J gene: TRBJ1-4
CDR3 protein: CASSGPPNEKLFF
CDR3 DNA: TGTGCCAGCAGTGGACCTCCAAATGAAAAACTGTTTTTT

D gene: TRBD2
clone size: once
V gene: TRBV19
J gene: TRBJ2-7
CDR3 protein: CASSIPGLYYEQYF
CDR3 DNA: TGTGCCAGTAGTATACCGGGACTATACTACGAGCAGTACTTC

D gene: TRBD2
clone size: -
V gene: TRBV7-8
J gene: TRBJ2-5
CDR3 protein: CASSSLLAGGVETQYF
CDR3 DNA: TGTGCCAGCAGCTCGTTACTAGCGGGAGGGGTGGAGACCCAGTACTTC

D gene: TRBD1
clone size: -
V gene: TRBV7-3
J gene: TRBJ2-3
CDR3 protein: CASSSGQGWSTDTQYF
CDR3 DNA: TGTGCCAGCAGCTCCGGACAGGGATGGAGCACAGATACGCAGTATTTT

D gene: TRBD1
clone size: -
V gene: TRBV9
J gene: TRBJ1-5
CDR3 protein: CASSPGTGHGQPQHF
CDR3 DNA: TGTGCCAGCAGCCCCGGGACAGGTCACGGTCAGCCCCAGCATTTT

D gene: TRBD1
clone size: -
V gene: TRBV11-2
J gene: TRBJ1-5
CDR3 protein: CASSSAGTGVGPQHF
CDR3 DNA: TGTGCCAGCAGCAGTGCCGGGACAGGGGTTGGGCCCCAGCATTTT

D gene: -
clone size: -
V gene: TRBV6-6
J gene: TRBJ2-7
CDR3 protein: CIRTSPSEQYF
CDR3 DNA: TGTATAAGGACTTCCCCTTCCGAGCAGTACTTC

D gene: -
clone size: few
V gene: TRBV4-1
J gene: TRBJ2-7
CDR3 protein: CASSQVNLVAHSYEQYF
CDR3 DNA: TGCGCCAGCAGCCAAGTAAATCTGGTAGCCCACTCCTACGAGCAGTACTTC

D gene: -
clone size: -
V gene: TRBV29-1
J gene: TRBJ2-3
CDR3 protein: CSVEGGFSSTDTQYF
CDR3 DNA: TGCAGCGTTGAAGGGGGGTTCTCAAGCACAGATACGCAGTATTTT

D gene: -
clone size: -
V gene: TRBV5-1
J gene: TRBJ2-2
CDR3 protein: CASSESTGNTGELFF
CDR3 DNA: TGCGCCAGCAGCGAATCAACAGGGAACACCGGGGAGCTGTTTTTT

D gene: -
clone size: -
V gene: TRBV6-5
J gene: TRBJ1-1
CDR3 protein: CASSIDRNTEAFF
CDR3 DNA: TGTGCCAGCAGTATCGACAGGAACACTGAAGCTTTCTTT

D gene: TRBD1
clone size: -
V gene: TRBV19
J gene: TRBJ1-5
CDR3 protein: CASSMAGGFQPQHF
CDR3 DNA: TGTGCCAGTAGTATGGCAGGGGGCTTTCAGCCCCAGCATTTT

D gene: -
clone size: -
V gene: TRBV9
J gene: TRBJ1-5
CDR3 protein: CASSVFESQHF
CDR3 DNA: TGTGCCAGCAGCGTATTCGAGTCCCAGCATTTT

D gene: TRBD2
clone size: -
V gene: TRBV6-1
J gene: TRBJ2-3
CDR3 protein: CASSGWGGATDTQYF
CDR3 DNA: TGTGCCAGCAGTGGGTGGGGAGGGGCTACAGATACGCAGTATTTT

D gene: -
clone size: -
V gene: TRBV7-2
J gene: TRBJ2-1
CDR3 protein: CASRSRTARQFF
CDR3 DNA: TGTGCCAGCAGATCCAGGACAGCCAGGCAGTTCTTC

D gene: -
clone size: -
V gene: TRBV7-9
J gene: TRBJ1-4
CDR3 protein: CASSSIMGRVSNEKLFF
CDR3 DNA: TGTGCCAGCAGCTCCATTATGGGGAGAGTCTCTAATGAAAAACTGTTTTTT

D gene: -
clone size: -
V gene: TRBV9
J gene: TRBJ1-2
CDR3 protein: CASSVRQGYGYTF
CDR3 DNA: TGTGCCAGCAGCGTTCGCCAGGGCTATGGCTACACCTTC

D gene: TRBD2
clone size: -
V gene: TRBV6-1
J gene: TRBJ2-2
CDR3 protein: CASRGLAANTGELFF
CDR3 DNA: TGTGCCAGCAGGGGACTAGCGGCGAACACCGGGGAGCTGTTTTTT

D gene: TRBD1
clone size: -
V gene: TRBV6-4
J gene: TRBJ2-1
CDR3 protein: CASSRDSSYNEQFF
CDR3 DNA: TGTGCCAGCAGTCGGGACAGCTCCTACAATGAGCAGTTCTTC

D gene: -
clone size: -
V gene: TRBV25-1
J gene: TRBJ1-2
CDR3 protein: CASSQTGPMAYGYTF
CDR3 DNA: TGTGCCAGCTCCCAAACCGGGCCTATGGCCTATGGCTACACCTTC

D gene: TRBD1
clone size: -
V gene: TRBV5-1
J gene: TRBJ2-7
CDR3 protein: CASSWDRRGSYEQYF
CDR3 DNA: TGCGCCAGCAGCTGGGACAGGCGGGGTAGCTACGAGCAGTACTTC

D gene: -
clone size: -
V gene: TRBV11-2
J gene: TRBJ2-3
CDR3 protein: CASSPTAFRVGADTQYF
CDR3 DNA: TGTGCCAGCAGCCCCACGGCGTTCAGGGTGGGCGCAGATACGCAGTATTTT

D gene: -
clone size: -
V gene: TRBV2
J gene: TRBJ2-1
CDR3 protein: CASSWDGGAPFF
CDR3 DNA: TGTGCCAGCAGCTGGGATGGCGGGGCCCCGTTCTTC

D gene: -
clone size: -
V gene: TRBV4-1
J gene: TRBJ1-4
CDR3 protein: CASSHPYEKLFF
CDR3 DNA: TGCGCCAGCAGCCACCCCTATGAAAAACTGTTTTTT

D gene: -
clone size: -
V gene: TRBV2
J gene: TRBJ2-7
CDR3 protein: CARQKDQSLDEQYF
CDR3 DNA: TGTGCCAGGCAAAAAGATCAGTCCCTGGACGAGCAGTACTTC